The rows below give T cell receptor beta chains drawn from one sample of a study of Ad26.COV2.S vaccination and SARS-CoV-2 variants. Libraries were prepared by immunoSEQ multiplex PCR; TCRdb keeps only in-frame clonotypes and omits some of them. The sample shows approximately 460,000 clones, about 89% of them seen only once. This specimen consisted of peripheral blood, obtained in a trial of Ad26.COV2.S vaccine versus placebo. The receptors originated from a person aged 18 to 65 who received the Ad26.COV2.S COVID-19 vaccine or a placebo. CDR3s include the opening cysteine and the closing phenylalanine or tryptophan. The D gene is left open where the match is weak. Not every row has a clone size; where given, it reads once, few, many or a size class.

clone_size d_call j_call v_call cdr3_nt cdr3_aa
NA NA TRBJ1-5 TRBV6-5 TGTGCCAGCAGTACCCAACCGAGCAATCAGCCCCAGCATTTT CASSTQPSNQPQHF
NA NA TRBJ1-2 TRBV24-1 TGTGCCACCAGTGATACAACAGTGAAATATGGCTACACCTTC CATSDTTVKYGYTF
NA NA TRBJ2-7 TRBV11-2 TGTGCCAGCAGCTTAGGTCGCAGGGGTTACGAGCAGTACTTC CASSLGRRGYEQYF
NA NA TRBJ1-1 TRBV10-3 TGTGCCATCAGTGAGTCATTAGGGGGGGGAAACACTGAAGCTTTCTTT CAISESLGGGNTEAFF
NA NA TRBJ2-7 TRBV14 TGTGCCAGCAGCCAAGGGGGCATTTCTTACGAGCAGTACTTC CASSQGGISYEQYF
NA NA TRBJ1-1 TRBV28 TGTGCCAGCAGTTGGTCAAGGGGGAATGGTAACACTGAAGCTTTCTTT CASSWSRGNGNTEAFF
NA NA TRBJ1-5 TRBV3-1/TRBV3-2 TGTGCCAGCAGCCAGGAGGGACCGACGGATAGCAATCAGCCCCAGCATTTT CASSQEGPTDSNQPQHF
NA TRBD2 TRBJ2-7 TRBV19 TGTGCCAGTAGTATAGGACTAGCTAACTACGAGCAGTACTTC CASSIGLANYEQYF
NA NA TRBJ2-5 TRBV4-2 TGTGCCAGCAGCCGGGGGGGGGCCCAAGAGACCCAGTACTTC CASSRGGAQETQYF
NA NA TRBJ1-1 TRBV28 TGTGCCGGAGCGCGGTTAGGGGTAGCTTTCTTT CAGARLGVAFF
NA TRBD2 TRBJ2-1 TRBV19 TGTGCCAGTAGTGTGAGCGGGAGAAGAGACAATGAGCAGTTCTTC CASSVSGRRDNEQFF
NA NA TRBJ1-1 TRBV11-2 TGTGCCAGCAGCCCGATCCGGCAGCCTGAAGCTTTCTTT CASSPIRQPEAFF
NA NA TRBJ1-3 TRBV27 TGTGCCAGCAGTTTAGTTTTCCAGGGCCCTGGAAACACCATATATTTT CASSLVFQGPGNTIYF
once TRBD1 TRBJ2-3 TRBV30 TGTGCCTGGAAAGGGGGCGGGGATACGCAGTATTTT CAWKGGGDTQYF
NA NA TRBJ1-4 TRBV29-1 TGCAGTGGGGGGAACCCAAATGAAAAACTGTTTTTT CSGGNPNEKLFF
NA TRBD1 TRBJ1-5 TRBV6-4 TGTGCCAGCAGAGGGGACAGGGGGGCCAATCAGCCCCAGCATTTT CASRGDRGANQPQHF